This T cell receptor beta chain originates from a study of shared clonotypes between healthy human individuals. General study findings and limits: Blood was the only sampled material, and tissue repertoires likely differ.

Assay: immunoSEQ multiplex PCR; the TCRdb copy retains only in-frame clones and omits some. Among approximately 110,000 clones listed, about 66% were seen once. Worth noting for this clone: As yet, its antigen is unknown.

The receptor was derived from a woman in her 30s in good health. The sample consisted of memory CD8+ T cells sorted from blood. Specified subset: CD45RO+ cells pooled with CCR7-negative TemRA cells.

The CDR3 loop reads CASSEHGTQPQHF. CDR3 in DNA: TGTGCCAGCAGTGAGCACGGGACCCAGCCCCAGCATTTT. The V and J genes are TRBV6-4 and TRBJ1-5, with TRBD1 as a possible D gene (5 bases). Germline-derived CDR1 and CDR2 are MRHNA and SNTAGT. The ends were cut back, 3 bases at V and 7 bases at J, with 10 bases in the middle. The CDR3 consists of 13 residues.